The rows below give T cell receptor beta chains drawn from one sample of a study of T cell responses to AZD1222 COVID-19 vaccine. Sequenced by immunoSEQ multiplex PCR; TCRdb stores in-frame clones only, minus some. The table includes some 100,000 clones, around nine tenths detected once. The material was peripheral blood, obtained 28 days after the second AZD1222 dose. The receptors stem from an adult who received the AZD1222 COVID-19 vaccine. The conserved cysteine and the conserved F or W are not part of the CDR3 here.

V gene: TRBV7-2
J gene: TRBJ1-5
CDR3 protein: ASSLEARQPQH

V gene: TRBV19
J gene: TRBJ1-1
CDR3 protein: ASSMRDARRREAF

V gene: TRBV5-4
J gene: TRBJ1-6
CDR3 protein: ASSPHQGRNSPLH

V gene: TRBV6-2/TRBV6-3
J gene: TRBJ2-6
CDR3 protein: ASSTGPGQGLFVGANVLT

V gene: TRBV3-1/TRBV3-2
J gene: TRBJ1-5
CDR3 protein: ASSPRGGDQPQH

V gene: TRBV5-3
J gene: TRBJ1-1
CDR3 protein: ARSRGPMNTEAF

V gene: TRBV4-3
J gene: TRBJ1-2
CDR3 protein: ASSQGRDPYGYT

V gene: TRBV29-1
J gene: TRBJ1-2
CDR3 protein: SVSWGEAYGYT

V gene: TRBV7-2
J gene: TRBJ2-3
CDR3 protein: ASTWDSSDTQY

V gene: TRBV30
J gene: TRBJ2-2
CDR3 protein: AWSVWSVGELF

V gene: TRBV9
J gene: TRBJ1-3
CDR3 protein: ASSVEPTGRTIY

V gene: TRBV3-1/TRBV3-2
J gene: TRBJ1-5
CDR3 protein: ASSQGGVHQPQH

V gene: TRBV9
J gene: TRBJ1-1
CDR3 protein: ASSAQGWTEAF

V gene: TRBV6-5
J gene: TRBJ2-5
CDR3 protein: ASSPGGLKGETQY

V gene: TRBV3-1/TRBV3-2
J gene: TRBJ1-4
CDR3 protein: ASSPHNEKLF

V gene: TRBV28
J gene: TRBJ1-1
CDR3 protein: ASRSPAAAGGTEAF

V gene: TRBV7-9
J gene: TRBJ1-3
CDR3 protein: ASSTGAGTIY

V gene: TRBV21-1
J gene: TRBJ1-1
CDR3 protein: ASSKDREAF

V gene: TRBV7-8
J gene: TRBJ2-1
CDR3 protein: ASSRGGLSRGDEQF

V gene: TRBV6-6
J gene: TRBJ2-5
CDR3 protein: ASSRQGGGSAETQY

V gene: TRBV6-5
J gene: TRBJ2-7
CDR3 protein: ASRPSGVPSYEQY

V gene: TRBV10-3
J gene: TRBJ2-5
CDR3 protein: AISGTGGQETQY

V gene: TRBV7-2
J gene: TRBJ2-7
CDR3 protein: ASSSLAGDPYEQY

V gene: TRBV2
J gene: TRBJ2-7
CDR3 protein: ASSEQGQFYEQY

V gene: TRBV3-1/TRBV3-2
J gene: TRBJ2-7
CDR3 protein: ASSQGGGGSSYEQY

V gene: TRBV3-1/TRBV3-2
J gene: TRBJ1-1
CDR3 protein: ASSQGTTGGREAF

V gene: TRBV7-2
J gene: TRBJ1-3
CDR3 protein: ASSLGQANTIY

V gene: TRBV28
J gene: TRBJ1-2
CDR3 protein: ASRSPGNGYT

V gene: TRBV2
J gene: TRBJ1-1
CDR3 protein: ASSEWGVGNTEAF

V gene: TRBV12-3/TRBV12-4
J gene: TRBJ1-2
CDR3 protein: ASSPDRSYGYT

V gene: TRBV30
J gene: TRBJ2-7
CDR3 protein: AWNPDRAGTKQY

V gene: TRBV6-5
J gene: TRBJ1-6
CDR3 protein: ASSYDNSDNSPLH

V gene: TRBV28
J gene: TRBJ1-2
CDR3 protein: ASSLQGVHGYT

V gene: TRBV19
J gene: TRBJ1-2
CDR3 protein: ASSPGGPYGYT

V gene: TRBV27
J gene: TRBJ2-2
CDR3 protein: ASRFLLANTGELF

V gene: TRBV15
J gene: TRBJ2-3
CDR3 protein: ATQAQPGPPFTDTQY

V gene: TRBV4-2
J gene: TRBJ2-1
CDR3 protein: ASSQAWEGGNEQF

V gene: TRBV9
J gene: TRBJ2-2
CDR3 protein: ASSGDSRTGELF

V gene: TRBV5-4
J gene: TRBJ1-6
CDR3 protein: ASSQDRGRSPLH

V gene: TRBV13
J gene: TRBJ2-3
CDR3 protein: ASSLDGSTDTQY

V gene: TRBV3-1/TRBV3-2
J gene: TRBJ1-3
CDR3 protein: ASSQGQGATIY

V gene: TRBV21-1
J gene: TRBJ2-1
CDR3 protein: ASSSKTGSYPPPSPTRSYNEQF

V gene: TRBV27
J gene: TRBJ2-7
CDR3 protein: ASSASGDIPWGQY

V gene: TRBV18
J gene: TRBJ1-3
CDR3 protein: ASSQETGRSGNTIY

V gene: TRBV6-6
J gene: TRBJ1-6
CDR3 protein: ASSYGQGAGSPLH

V gene: TRBV6-5
J gene: TRBJ1-5
CDR3 protein: ASSPGVRPGAQH

V gene: TRBV15
J gene: TRBJ1-2
CDR3 protein: ATSKGGYGYT

V gene: TRBV7-3
J gene: TRBJ2-7
CDR3 protein: ASSLTGTDSYEQY

V gene: TRBV19
J gene: TRBJ1-2
CDR3 protein: ASTWTGSYGYT

V gene: TRBV7-8
J gene: TRBJ2-5
CDR3 protein: ASSLARQVFETQY

V gene: TRBV4-1
J gene: TRBJ1-4
CDR3 protein: ASSQPTGATNEKLF

V gene: TRBV7-9
J gene: TRBJ1-2
CDR3 protein: ASSLGGGSNYGYT